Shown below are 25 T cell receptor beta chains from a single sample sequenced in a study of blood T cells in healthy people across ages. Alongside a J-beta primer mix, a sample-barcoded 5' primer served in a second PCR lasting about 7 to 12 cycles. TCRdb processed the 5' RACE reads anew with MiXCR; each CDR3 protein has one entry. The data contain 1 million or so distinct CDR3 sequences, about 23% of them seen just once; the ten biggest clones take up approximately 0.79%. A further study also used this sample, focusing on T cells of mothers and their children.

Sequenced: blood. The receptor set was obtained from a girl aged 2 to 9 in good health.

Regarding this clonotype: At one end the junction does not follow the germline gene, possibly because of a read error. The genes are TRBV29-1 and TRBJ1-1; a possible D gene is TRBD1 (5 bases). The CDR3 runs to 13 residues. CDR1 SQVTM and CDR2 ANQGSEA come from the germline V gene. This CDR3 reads CSVRGNLNAEAFF. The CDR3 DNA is TGCAGCGTTCGGGGGAACCTGAACGCTGAAGCTTTCTTT.

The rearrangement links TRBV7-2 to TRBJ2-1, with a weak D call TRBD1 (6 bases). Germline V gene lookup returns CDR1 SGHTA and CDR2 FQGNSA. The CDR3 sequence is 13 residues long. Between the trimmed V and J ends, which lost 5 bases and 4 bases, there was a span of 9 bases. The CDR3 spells CASSIGQYNEQFF. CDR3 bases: TGTGCCAGCAGCATCGGACAGTACAATGAGCAGTTCTTC.

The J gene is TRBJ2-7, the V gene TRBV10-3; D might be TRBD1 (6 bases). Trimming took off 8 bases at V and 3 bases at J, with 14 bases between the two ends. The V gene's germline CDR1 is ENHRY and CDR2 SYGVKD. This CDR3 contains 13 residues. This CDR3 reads CAISAGADYEQYF. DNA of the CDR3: TGTGCCATCTCGGCAGGGGCCGACTACGAGCAGTACTTC.

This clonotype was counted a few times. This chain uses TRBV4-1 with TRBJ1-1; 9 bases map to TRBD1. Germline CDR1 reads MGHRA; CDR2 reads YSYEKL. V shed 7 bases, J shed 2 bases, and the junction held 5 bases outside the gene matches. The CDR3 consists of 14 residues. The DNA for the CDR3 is TGCGCCAGCACATACAGGGGGCGTAACACTGAAGCTTTCTTT. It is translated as CASTYRGRNTEAFF.

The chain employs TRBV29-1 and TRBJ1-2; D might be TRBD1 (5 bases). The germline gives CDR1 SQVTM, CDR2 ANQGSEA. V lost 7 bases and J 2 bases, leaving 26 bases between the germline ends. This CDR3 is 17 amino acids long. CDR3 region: CSGPALDSRTRNYGYTF. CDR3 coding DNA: TGCAGCGGCCCTGCTCTCGACAGCCGTACAAGAAACTATGGCTACACCTTC.

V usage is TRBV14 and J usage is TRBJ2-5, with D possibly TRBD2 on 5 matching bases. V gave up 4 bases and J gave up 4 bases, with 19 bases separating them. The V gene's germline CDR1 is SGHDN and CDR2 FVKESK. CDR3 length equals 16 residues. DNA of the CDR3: TGTGCCAGCAGCCGCTTCCCTGGGGAGCACGGAGAGACCCAGTACTTC. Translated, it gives CASSRFPGEHGETQYF.

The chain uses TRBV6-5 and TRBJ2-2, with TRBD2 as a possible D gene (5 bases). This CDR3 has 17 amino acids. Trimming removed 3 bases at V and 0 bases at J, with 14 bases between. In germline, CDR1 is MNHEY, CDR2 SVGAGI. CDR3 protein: CASSYTWTSANTGELFF. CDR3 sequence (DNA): TGTGCCAGCAGTTATACCTGGACTTCCGCGAACACCGGGGAGCTGTTTTTT.

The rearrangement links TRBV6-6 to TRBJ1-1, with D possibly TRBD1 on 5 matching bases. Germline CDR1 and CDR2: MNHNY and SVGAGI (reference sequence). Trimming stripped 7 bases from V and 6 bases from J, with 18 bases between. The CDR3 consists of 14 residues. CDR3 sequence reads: CASNPRQFGSEAFF. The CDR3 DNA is TGTGCCAGCAACCCTAGACAGTTTGGGTCTGAAGCTTTCTTT.

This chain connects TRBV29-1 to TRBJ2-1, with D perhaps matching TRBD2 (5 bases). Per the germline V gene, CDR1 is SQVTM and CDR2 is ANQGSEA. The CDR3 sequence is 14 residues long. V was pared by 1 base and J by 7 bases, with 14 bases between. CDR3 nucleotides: TGCAGCGTTGAAGGGCGGCTAGCTCGGAATGAGCAGTTCTTC. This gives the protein CSVEGRLARNEQFF.

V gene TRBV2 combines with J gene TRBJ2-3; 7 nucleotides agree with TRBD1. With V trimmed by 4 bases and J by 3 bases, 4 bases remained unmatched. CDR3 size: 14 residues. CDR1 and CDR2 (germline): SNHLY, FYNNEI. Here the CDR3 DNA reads TGTGCCAGCAGTGCCATACAGGGGACAGATACGCAGTATTTT. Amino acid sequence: CASSAIQGTDTQYF.

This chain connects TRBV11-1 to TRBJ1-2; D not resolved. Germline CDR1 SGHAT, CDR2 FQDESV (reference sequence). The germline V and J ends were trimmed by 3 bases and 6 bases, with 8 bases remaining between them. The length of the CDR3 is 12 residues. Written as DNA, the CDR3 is TGTGCCAGCAGCTTTAGGACGGATGGCTACACCTTC. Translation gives CASSFRTDGYTF.

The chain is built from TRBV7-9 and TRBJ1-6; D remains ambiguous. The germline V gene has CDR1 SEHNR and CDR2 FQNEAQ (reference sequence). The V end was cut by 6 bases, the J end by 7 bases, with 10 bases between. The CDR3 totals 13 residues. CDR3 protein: CASSTLENSPLHF. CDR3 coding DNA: TGTGCCAGCAGTACCTTAGAGAATTCACCCCTCCACTTT.

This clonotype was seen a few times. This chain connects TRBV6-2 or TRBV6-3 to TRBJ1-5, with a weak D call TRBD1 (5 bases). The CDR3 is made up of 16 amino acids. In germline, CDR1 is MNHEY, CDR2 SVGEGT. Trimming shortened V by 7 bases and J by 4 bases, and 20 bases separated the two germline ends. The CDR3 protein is CASKNSGTLGNQPQHF. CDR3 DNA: TGTGCCAGCAAAAACTCCGGGACCTTGGGAAATCAGCCCCAGCATTTT.

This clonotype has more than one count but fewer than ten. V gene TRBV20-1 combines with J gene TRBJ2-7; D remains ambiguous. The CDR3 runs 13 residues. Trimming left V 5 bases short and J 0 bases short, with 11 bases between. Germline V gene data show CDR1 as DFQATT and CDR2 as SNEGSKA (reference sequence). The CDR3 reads CSAASRYSYEQYF. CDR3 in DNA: TGCAGTGCTGCATCACGGTACTCCTACGAGCAGTACTTC.

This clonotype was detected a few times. The CDR3 region has the DNA TGTGCCAGCACCACTAGCGGGAGTTATTACAATGAGCAGTTCTTC. It specifies CASTTSGSYYNEQFF. This chain joins TRBV7-8 and TRBJ2-1, with TRBD2 matching over 11 bases. Looked up from germline, CDR1 is SGHVS and CDR2 is FQNEAQ. The CDR3 extends over 15 amino acids. Germline trimming cut 7 bases from V and 4 bases from J; bases unmatched to any gene: 6. The whole variable domain, remainder taken from reference TRBV7-8 and TRBJ2-1, is GAGVSQSPRYKVAKRGQDVALRCDPISGHVSLFWYQQALGQGPEFLTYFQNEAQLDKSGLPSDRFFAERPEGSVSTLKIQRTQQEDSAVYLCASTTSGSYYNEQFFGPGTRLTVL.

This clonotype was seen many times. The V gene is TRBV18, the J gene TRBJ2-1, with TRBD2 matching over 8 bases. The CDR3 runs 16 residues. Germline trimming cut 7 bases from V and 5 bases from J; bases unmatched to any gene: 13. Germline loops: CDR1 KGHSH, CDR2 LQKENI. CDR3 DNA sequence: TGTGCCAGCTTCACCACCGAAGCGGGAGTCCACAATGAGCAGTTCTTC. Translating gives CASFTTEAGVHNEQFF.

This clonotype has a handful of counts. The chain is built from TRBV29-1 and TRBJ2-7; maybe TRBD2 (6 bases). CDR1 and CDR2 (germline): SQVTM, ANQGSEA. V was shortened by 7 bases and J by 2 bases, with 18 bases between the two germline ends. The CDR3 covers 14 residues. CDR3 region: CSAQVLAGPYEQYF. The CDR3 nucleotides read TGCAGCGCACAGGTACTAGCAGGACCCTACGAGCAGTACTTC.

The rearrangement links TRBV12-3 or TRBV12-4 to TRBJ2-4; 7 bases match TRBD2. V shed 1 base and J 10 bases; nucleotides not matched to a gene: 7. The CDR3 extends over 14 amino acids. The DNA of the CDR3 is TGTGCCAGCAGTTTAGGCAGGGAGGGAACAATTCAGTACTTC. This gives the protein CASSLGREGTIQYF.

The CDR3 reads CASSSSGMEREQFF. The CDR3 coding sequence is TGTGCCAGCAGCTCCAGCGGGATGGAACGGGAGCAGTTCTTC. J is TRBJ2-5 and V is TRBV7-2; 7 positions match TRBD2. The DNA end favors TRBJ2-1, so the J call may be wrong. The CDR3 is 14 amino acids. CDR1 SGHTA and CDR2 FQGNSA come from the germline V gene.

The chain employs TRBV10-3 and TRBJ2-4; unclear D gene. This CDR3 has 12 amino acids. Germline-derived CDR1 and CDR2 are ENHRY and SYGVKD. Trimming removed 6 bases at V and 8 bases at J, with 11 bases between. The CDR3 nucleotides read TGTGCCATCAGCGAGATAGCAGACATTCAGTACTTC. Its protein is CAISEIADIQYF.

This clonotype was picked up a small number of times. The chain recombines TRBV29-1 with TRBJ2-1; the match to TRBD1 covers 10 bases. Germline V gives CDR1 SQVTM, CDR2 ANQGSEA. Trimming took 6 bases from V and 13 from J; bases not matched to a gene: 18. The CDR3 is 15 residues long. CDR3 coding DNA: TGCAGCGTCCAAGGGTCGGGACAGGGGACCGTACAACAGTTCTTC. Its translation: CSVQGSGQGTVQQFF.

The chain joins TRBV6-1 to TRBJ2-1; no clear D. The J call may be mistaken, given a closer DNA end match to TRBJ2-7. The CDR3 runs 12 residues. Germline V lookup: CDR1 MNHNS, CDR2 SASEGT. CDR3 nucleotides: TGTGCCAGCAGTGAACTTCCCTACGAGCAGTACTTC. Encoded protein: CASSELPYEQYF.

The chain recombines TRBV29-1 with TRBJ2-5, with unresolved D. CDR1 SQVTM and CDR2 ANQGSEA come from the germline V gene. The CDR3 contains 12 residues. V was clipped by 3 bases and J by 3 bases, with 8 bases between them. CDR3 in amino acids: CSVEDEKETQYF. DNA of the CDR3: TGCAGCGTTGAGGACGAGAAAGAGACCCAGTACTTC.

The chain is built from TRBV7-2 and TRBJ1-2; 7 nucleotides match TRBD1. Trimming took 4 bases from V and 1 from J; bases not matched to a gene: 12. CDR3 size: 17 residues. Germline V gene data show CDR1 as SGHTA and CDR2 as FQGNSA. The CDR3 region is CASSSHGQAAFNYGYTF. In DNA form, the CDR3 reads TGTGCCAGCAGCTCCCACGGACAGGCCGCCTTTAACTATGGCTACACCTTC. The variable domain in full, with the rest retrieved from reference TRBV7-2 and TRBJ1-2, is GAGVSQSPSNKVTEKGKDVELRCDPISGHTALYWYRQSLGQGLEFLIYFQGNSAPDKSGLPSDRFSAERTGGSVSTLTIQRTQQEDSAVYLCASSSHGQAAFNYGYTFGSGTRLTVV.

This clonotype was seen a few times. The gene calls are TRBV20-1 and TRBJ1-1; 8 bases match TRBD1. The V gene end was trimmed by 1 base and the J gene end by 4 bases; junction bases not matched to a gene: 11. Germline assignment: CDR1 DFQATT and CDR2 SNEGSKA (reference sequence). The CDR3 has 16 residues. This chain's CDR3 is CSARGWVTGDLTEAFF. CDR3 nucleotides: TGCAGTGCTAGAGGTTGGGTGACAGGGGACCTCACTGAAGCTTTCTTT.